Below are 30 T cell receptor beta chains sequenced from a single sample in a study of T cell repertoires in cytomegalovirus infection. A single record per CDR3 protein comes from TCRdb applying MiXCR to the reads. Of over 100,000 distinct CDR3 sequences in the sample, approximately 15% are singletons; the top ten hold roughly 8%. Sequencing was done on a sample of PBMCs. The receptors stem from a human donor in good health (CMV status not recorded). Some clones in this sample may be carry-over from other donors' samples.

The chain uses TRBV2 and TRBJ1-1; 7 bases align to TRBD1. The CDR3 consists of 13 residues. The ends lost 6 bases at V and 3 bases at J; junction bases unmatched: 4. Germline-derived CDR1 and CDR2 are SNHLY and FYNNEI. In nucleotides, the CDR3 is TGTGCCAGCAGAGAGGGGGCTGACACTGAAGCTTTCTTT. This translates into CASREGADTEAFF.

The chain couples TRBV9 to TRBJ2-6; TRBD1 might be the D (6 bases). The CDR3 runs to 16 residues. The V gene lost 3 bases and the J gene lost 4 bases, with 14 bases spanning the gap. Germline V gene sequence: CDR1 SGDLS, CDR2 YYNGEE. The CDR3, as DNA: TGTGCCAGCAGCGCCTACACAGGGCCCGGGGCCAACGTCCTGACTTTC. Protein sequence: CASSAYTGPGANVLTF.

Notes on this clonotype: A much larger clone lies a single base off, so this may be a read error. V is TRBV7-9 and J is TRBJ2-1; 9 bases agree with TRBD1. The length of the CDR3 is 15 residues. Germline V CDR1 and CDR2: SEHNR, FQNEAQ (reference sequence). The CDR3 bases are TGTGCCAGCACCCCTGGGACAGGGAATTACAATGTGCAGTTCTTC. Protein: CASTPGTGNYNVQFF.

This sequence joins TRBV11-2 and TRBJ2-5; 7 bases fit TRBD1. The CDR3 has 14 residues. The germline gives CDR1 SGHAT, CDR2 FQNNGV. Unmatched junction bases numbered 5, after V lost 5 bases and J lost 2 bases. The CDR3 coding sequence is TGTGCCAGCAGCCTGACAGGGTGGCAAGAGACCCAGTACTTC. This encodes CASSLTGWQETQYF.

The gene calls are TRBV3-1 and TRBJ1-2; D may be TRBD1 (6 bases). The CDR3 runs to 17 residues. Germline V gene sequence: CDR1 LGHDT, CDR2 YNNKEL (reference sequence). V lost 2 bases, J lost 4 bases, and 20 bases lay in between. The CDR3 nucleotides are TGTGCCAGCAGCCAACGGGGGCAGGGTTCACCCCTCTATGGCTACACCTTC. Translated: CASSQRGQGSPLYGYTF.

This sequence joins TRBV6-4 and TRBJ2-3, with D perhaps being TRBD1 or TRBD2 (5 bases each). Germline values: CDR1 MRHNA, CDR2 SNTAGT. The CDR3 totals 15 residues. V lost 0 bases and J lost 4, with 11 bases in between. CDR3 bases: TGTGCCAGCAGTGACTCGATAGGGACCGCAGATACGCAGTATTTT. It translates to CASSDSIGTADTQYF.

This clonotype was seen a single time. The CDR3 coding sequence is TGTGCCAGCCAGATCACAGCGGACGGATCTAACTATGGCTACACCTTC. This encodes CASQITADGSNYGYTF. V usage is TRBV18 and J usage is TRBJ1-2, with D unclear. The CDR3 runs 16 residues. Per the germline V gene, CDR1 is KGHSH and CDR2 is LQKENI. Deletions cut 8 bases from V and 0 bases from J, with 19 bases between.

This clonotype was seen at least ten times. The chain couples TRBV5-6 to TRBJ2-3, with D maybe TRBD2 (6 bases). The V gene's germline CDR1 is SGHDT and CDR2 YYEEEE. This CDR3 is 15 amino acids long. V lost 4 bases and J lost 1, with 13 bases in between. The CDR3 DNA sequence: TGTGCCAGCAGCCGGGGGTGGTCCCGCACAGATACGCAGTATTTT. Translating it yields CASSRGWSRTDTQYF.

The V and J genes are TRBV7-6 and TRBJ1-2; D perhaps matches TRBD1 (5 bases). CDR3 size: 15 residues. Germline CDR1 SGHVS, CDR2 FNYEAQ. The V end lost 3 bases, the J end lost 4 bases, and 15 bases lay between the germline ends. CDR3 loop: CASSLGTGPSYGYTF. The CDR3 DNA reads as TGTGCCAGCAGCTTGGGCACAGGCCCGAGCTATGGCTACACCTTC.

This clonotype was counted many times. This sequence joins TRBV12-3 or TRBV12-4 and TRBJ1-6; tentatively, D is TRBD1 (5 bases). The V and J ends lost 6 bases and 12 bases respectively, with 15 bases between them. The CDR3 is 13 amino acids. CDR3 protein: CASSPGTALPLHF. Written as DNA, the CDR3 is TGTGCCAGCAGCCCCGGGACCGCTCTACCCCTCCACTTT.

In its sample, this clonotype was seen a few times. This chain connects TRBV6-2 or TRBV6-3 to TRBJ1-2; no reliable D call. This CDR3 has 13 amino acids. Germline CDR1 and CDR2: MNHEY and SVGEGT. The V end lost 3 bases, the J end lost 2 bases, and 7 bases lay between the germline ends. The CDR3 nucleotides are TGTGCCAGCAGTTATGACGGAAACTATGGCTACACCTTC. This sequence encodes CASSYDGNYGYTF.

This clonotype was counted many times. The chain links TRBV7-2 to TRBJ2-3; TRBD2 matches at 7 bases. CDR3 length: 14 residues. The V segment lost 3 bases and the J segment 5 bases; nucleotides outside the gene matches: 5. Germline V lookup: CDR1 SGHTA, CDR2 FQGNSA. CDR3 protein: CASSLGGGVDTQYF. The DNA for the CDR3 is TGTGCCAGCAGCTTGGGCGGGGGTGTAGATACGCAGTATTTT.

The gene calls are TRBV12-3 or TRBV12-4 and TRBJ1-5; weak D call: TRBD1 (5 bases). V lost 6 bases and J lost 0, with 18 bases in between. The CDR3 spans 17 residues. CDR3 residues: CASRQTEEMYSNQPQHF. The DNA of the CDR3 is TGTGCCAGCAGGCAGACAGAGGAAATGTATAGCAATCAGCCCCAGCATTTT.

This clonotype has at least ten counts. J is TRBJ2-2 and V is TRBV10-3, with 7 positions matching TRBD1. Germline lookup yields CDR1 ENHRY and CDR2 SYGVKD. The CDR3 sequence is 17 residues long. Losses at the gene ends were 0 bases for V and 4 bases for J; bases not matched to a gene: 8. The CDR3 sequence is CAISESVGQASTGELFF. In DNA, the CDR3 is TGTGCCATCAGTGAGTCAGTAGGACAGGCGTCCACCGGGGAGCTGTTTTTT.

The table lists this clonotype with many counts. The chain carries TRBV7-9 and TRBJ2-1, with D maybe TRBD2 (5 bases). Germline V gene sequence: CDR1 SEHNR, CDR2 FQNEAQ (reference sequence). Between the trimmed V and J ends, which lost 8 bases and 0 bases, there was a span of 11 bases. The CDR3 has 14 residues. Written as DNA, the CDR3 is TGTGCCAGCTATCAGGCGGGCTCCTACAATGAGCAGTTCTTC. Residues: CASYQAGSYNEQFF. Drawing the rest from reference TRBV7-9 and TRBJ2-1, the complete variable domain is DTGVSQNPRHKITKRGQNVTFRCDPISEHNRLYWYRQTLGQGPEFLTYFQNEAQLEKSRLLSDRFSAERPKGSFSTLEIQRTEQGDSAMYLCASYQAGSYNEQFFGPGTRLTVL.

In its sample, this clonotype was seen a few times. The chain uses TRBV19 and TRBJ1-2; no reliable D call. V lost 0 bases and J lost 6, with 11 bases in between. This CDR3 contains 14 residues. Germline V gives CDR1 LNHDA, CDR2 SQIVND (reference sequence). The CDR3 DNA follows: TGTGCCAGTAGTATAGATCCGACTCGGGATGGCTACACCTTC. Protein sequence: CASSIDPTRDGYTF.

The chain recombines TRBV10-3 with TRBJ1-1; maybe TRBD1 (6 bases). Trimming removed 8 bases at V and 5 bases at J, with 21 bases between. The germline gives CDR1 ENHRY, CDR2 SYGVKD. The CDR3 spans 15 residues. CDR3 nucleotides: TGTGCCATCGGCCCGTCGGGAACCAGGGGAACTGAAGCTTTCTTT. It yields the protein CAIGPSGTRGTEAFF.

This clonotype was recorded many times. This chain connects TRBV7-3 to TRBJ1-5, with a possible D match to TRBD1 (6 bases). The CDR3 is 15 residues long. Trimming took off 0 bases at V and 5 bases at J, with 11 bases between the two ends. CDR1 and CDR2 (germline): SGHTA, FQGTGA. The CDR3 loop is CASSLTKQGDQPQHF. The CDR3 region has the DNA TGTGCCAGCAGCTTAACGAAACAGGGAGATCAGCCCCAGCATTTT.

This clonotype was seen repeatedly, ten times or more. This chain connects TRBV7-9 to TRBJ2-3; D possibly matches TRBD1 or TRBD2 (5 bases each). This CDR3 is 14 amino acids long. Germline V gives CDR1 SEHNR, CDR2 FQNEAQ (reference sequence). V was shortened by 9 bases and J by 5 bases, with 18 bases between the two germline ends. The CDR3 bases are TGTGCCAGTAATATCGGGACCCAGGGAGATACGCAGTATTTT. Residues: CASNIGTQGDTQYF. The variable domain in full, completed from reference TRBV7-9 and TRBJ2-3, reads DTGVSQNPRHKITKRGQNVTFRCDPISEHNRLYWYRQTLGQGPEFLTYFQNEAQLEKSRLLSDRFSAERPKGSFSTLEIQRTEQGDSAMYLCASNIGTQGDTQYFGPGTRLTVL.

This clonotype was counted at least ten times. CDR3 DNA: TGCAGCGTCCTCCCGGCAGGGACCTATGGCTACACCTTC. The encoded protein is CSVLPAGTYGYTF. V is TRBV29-1 and J is TRBJ1-2; a weak D match, TRBD1 (5 bases). The CDR3 consists of 13 residues. The germline V gene encodes CDR1 SQVTM and CDR2 ANQGSEA. Trimming stripped 6 bases from V and 4 bases from J, with 15 bases between.

This sequence joins TRBV6-5 and TRBJ2-1; TRBD2 might be the D (5 bases). Germline-derived CDR1 and CDR2 are MNHEY and SVGAGI. Trimming shortened V by 5 bases and J by 2 bases, and 13 bases separated the two germline ends. The CDR3 spans 15 residues. CDR3 bases: TGTGCCAGCAGTCGAGAGTTAGCGACCTACAATGAGCAGTTCTTC. Translated: CASSRELATYNEQFF.

This clonotype was counted at least ten times. The CDR3 coding sequence is TGTGCCAGCAGGCCGAAACTAGCGGACGAAGAGACCCAGTACTTC. Its translation: CASRPKLADEETQYF. V gene TRBV12-3 or TRBV12-4 combines with J gene TRBJ2-5; 8 bases are a match to TRBD2. The junction had 9 bases not matched to a gene; V was cut back by 6 bases and J by 3 bases. The CDR3 is made up of 15 amino acids.

This clonotype has only a few counts. V is TRBV29-1 and J is TRBJ2-5; TRBD2 agrees at 15 bases. The germline CDR1 and CDR2 sequences are SQVTM and ANQGSEA. The CDR3 contains 15 residues. V trimming: 7 bases; J trimming: 5 bases; junction bases outside the gene matches: 8. CDR3 sequence: CSAYPGLAGGETQYF. In nucleotides, the CDR3 is TGCAGCGCCTATCCAGGACTAGCGGGAGGGGAGACCCAGTACTTC.

The gene calls are TRBV12-3 or TRBV12-4 and TRBJ1-1; D not certain. This CDR3 is 12 amino acids long. Trimming took 6 bases from V and 4 from J, leaving 9 bases between them. CDR3 region: CASRPEGTEAFF. CDR3 in DNA: TGTGCCAGCAGACCGGAGGGCACTGAAGCTTTCTTT.

This clonotype has at least ten counts. Germline and junction disagree at one end, which may indicate a read error. The chain is built from TRBV2 and TRBJ1-6; 7 nucleotides line up with TRBD1. CDR1 is SNHLY, CDR2 FYNNEI, per germline. The length of the CDR3 is 11 residues. CDR3 nucleotides: TGTGCCAGCAGATACTCCGGGACAGTCCAATTT. Translation gives CASRYSGTVQF.

This clonotype has a count of ten or more. V gene TRBV7-2 combines with J gene TRBJ2-1; 15 bases line up with TRBD2. V was pared by 5 bases and J by 8 bases, with 7 bases of the junction left unmatched. The CDR3 consists of 16 residues. The germline V gene encodes CDR1 SGHTA and CDR2 FQGNSA. The CDR3 sequence: CASSARTSGGADEQFF. CDR3 bases: TGTGCCAGCAGCGCGAGGACTAGCGGGGGGGCTGATGAGCAGTTCTTC.

This clonotype was detected ten times or more. This chain links TRBV7-2 with TRBJ1-1; D possibly corresponds to TRBD1 (6 bases). This CDR3 has 14 amino acids. Germline V lookup: CDR1 SGHTA, CDR2 FQGNSA. The germline V and J ends were trimmed by 5 bases and 5 bases, with 15 bases remaining between them. The CDR3 DNA reads as TGTGCCAGCAGCCCAGGGGCGGAGGGAACTGAAGCTTTCTTT. Translation: CASSPGAEGTEAFF.

There are a few counts of this clonotype. The chain employs TRBV5-4 and TRBJ2-3; 7 bases line up with TRBD2. The germline V gene encodes CDR1 SGHNT and CDR2 YYREEE (reference sequence). V lost 2 bases to trimming and J lost 0 bases; unmatched junction nucleotides: 9. The CDR3 spans 17 residues. The CDR3 loop reads CASSLRRAGLSTDTQYF. The CDR3 DNA reads TGTGCCAGCAGCTTAAGACGAGCGGGGCTTAGCACAGATACGCAGTATTTT.

The chain is built from TRBV28 and TRBJ1-1, with D unclear. The CDR3 extends over 12 amino acids. Germline CDR1 MDHEN, CDR2 SYDVKM. V was trimmed by 5 bases and J by 11 bases, leaving 15 bases between them. The CDR3 region has the DNA TGTGCCAGCAGTGCCCAAATCCGGGAGGCTTTCTTT. This codes for CASSAQIREAFF. The full variable domain, completed using reference TRBV28 and TRBJ1-1, is DVKVTQSSRYLVKRTGEKVFLECVQDMDHENMFWYRQDPGLGLRLIYFSYDVKMKEKGDIPEGYSVSREKKERFSLILESASTNQTSMYLCASSAQIREAFFGQGTRLTVV.

Remarks on this clonotype: At one end the junction does not follow the germline gene, possibly because of a read error. The rearrangement links TRBV2 to TRBJ1-2; D is ambiguous. The CDR3 contains 14 residues. Germline CDR1 reads SNHLY; CDR2 reads FYNNEI. CDR3 amino acids: CASSVDGSEPSLLF. The CDR3 coding sequence is TGTGCCAGCAGTGTGGACGGCAGTGAACCATCCCTCCTTTTC.